Listed below are T cell receptor beta chains from one sample, sequenced in a study of cytomegalovirus exposure and HLA in healthy donors. Sequencing was performed with immunoSEQ multiplex PCR; in TCRdb, only in-frame clones are kept and a portion is missing. Of 90,000 to 150,000 clones in the sample, 75% to 90% were seen once. Sequences were obtained from PBMCs. These receptors all stem from a man aged 40-49 years in good health and CMV-seronegative. Each CDR3 is given with its conserved first and last residue. A D gene is named only where the DNA matches it firmly. A row's size may be missing; if present it is once, few, many or a size class.

V,J,D,size,CDR3,DNA
TRBV6-5,TRBJ2-1,-,-,CASSYSSQGSYNEQFF,TGTGCCAGCAGTTACTCCTCGCAGGGATCCTACAATGAGCAGTTCTTC
TRBV9,TRBJ1-2,-,-,CACSPTGRAPGGYTF,TGTGCCTGCAGCCCTACGGGAAGGGCCCCGGGAGGCTACACCTTC
TRBV27,TRBJ2-1,TRBD2,-,CASRSSGYNEQFF,TGTGCCAGCAGGAGTAGCGGGTACAATGAGCAGTTCTTC
TRBV18,TRBJ1-1,-,once,CASSSGPGGHMNTEAFF,TGTGCCAGCTCGTCAGGTCCGGGGGGACACATGAACACTGAAGCTTTCTTT
TRBV11-2,TRBJ1-1,-,-,CASSLTENTEAFF,TGTGCCAGCAGCCTGACTGAGAACACTGAAGCTTTCTTT
TRBV29-1,TRBJ2-7,-,-,CSVEEGRGGINEQYF,TGCAGCGTTGAAGAAGGCAGGGGCGGCATCAACGAGCAGTACTTC
TRBV4-2,TRBJ1-2,TRBD1,-,CASSQRQGGLDYGYTF,TGTGCCAGCAGCCAAAGACAGGGAGGATTGGACTATGGCTACACCTTC
TRBV18,TRBJ2-1,TRBD2,-,CASSRPGTSGRSGYEQFF,TGTGCCAGCTCACGACCCGGGACTAGCGGGAGAAGTGGATATGAGCAGTTCTTC
TRBV5-1,TRBJ1-3,-,-,CASSRSADSGNTIYF,TGCGCCAGCAGCAGATCCGCGGACTCTGGAAACACCATATATTTT
TRBV29-1,TRBJ2-1,TRBD2,-,CSVASGIYNEQFF,TGCAGCGTTGCTAGCGGAATTTACAATGAGCAGTTCTTC
TRBV27,TRBJ2-7,TRBD2,-,CASSLFSSGMTWGYEQYF,TGTGCCAGCAGTTTATTTTCCAGCGGGATGACTTGGGGCTACGAGCAGTACTTC
TRBV11-2,TRBJ2-2,-,-,CASSLLGGATNTGELFF,TGTGCCAGCAGCCTCCTGGGGGGGGCTACGAACACCGGGGAGCTGTTTTTT
TRBV5-6,TRBJ2-5,-,once,CASSPGQQVKQYF,TGTGCCAGCAGCCCCGGACAGCAAGTAAAGCAGTACTTC
TRBV13,TRBJ1-2,-,-,CASSRSYTNYGYTF,TGTGCCAGCAGCCGAAGTTACACGAACTATGGCTACACCTTC
TRBV6-5,TRBJ2-7,TRBD1,-,CASSRDRGSYEQYF,TGTGCCAGCAGCCGGGACAGGGGGTCCTACGAGCAGTACTTC
TRBV5-1,TRBJ2-1,-,once,CASSLALGGEQFF,TGCGCCAGCAGCTTGGCCTTGGGGGGTGAGCAGTTCTTC
TRBV7-2,TRBJ2-7,TRBD2,-,CASSTTSGRIDEQYF,TGTGCCAGCAGCACCACTAGCGGGAGGATCGACGAGCAGTACTTC
TRBV7-9,TRBJ1-4,-,-,CASSFGGNEKLFF,TGTGCCAGCAGCTTCGGAGGTAATGAAAAACTGTTTTTT
TRBV2,TRBJ1-6,TRBD1,-,CASSVGQGPPLHF,TGTGCCAGCAGTGTCGGACAGGGGCCGCCCCTCCACTTT
TRBV30,TRBJ1-2,TRBD1,-,CAWTPDRGQRGPGYTF,TGTGCCTGGACCCCGGACAGGGGGCAAAGGGGACCGGGCTACACCTTC
TRBV28,TRBJ2-3,-,few,CASSKSTSTDTQYF,TGTGCCAGCAGTAAATCGACTTCCACAGATACGCAGTATTTT
TRBV27,TRBJ2-7,TRBD1,-,CASSFGQGYEQYF,TGTGCCAGCAGTTTCGGACAGGGCTACGAGCAGTACTTC
TRBV10-3,TRBJ2-7,TRBD2,-,CAISESGGRDEQYF,TGTGCCATCAGTGAGTCCGGGGGGAGGGACGAGCAGTACTTC
TRBV5-1,TRBJ2-7,TRBD2,-,CASSLAGGPHEQYF,TGCGCCAGCAGCTTGGCGGGGGGGCCCCACGAGCAGTACTTC
TRBV11-3,TRBJ2-2,TRBD1,-,CASRRQGDGELFF,TGTGCCAGCAGACGACAGGGGGACGGGGAGCTGTTTTTT
TRBV28,TRBJ2-7,-,once,CASRGASLSYEQYF,TGTGCCAGCAGAGGGGCAAGCCTTTCCTACGAGCAGTACTTC